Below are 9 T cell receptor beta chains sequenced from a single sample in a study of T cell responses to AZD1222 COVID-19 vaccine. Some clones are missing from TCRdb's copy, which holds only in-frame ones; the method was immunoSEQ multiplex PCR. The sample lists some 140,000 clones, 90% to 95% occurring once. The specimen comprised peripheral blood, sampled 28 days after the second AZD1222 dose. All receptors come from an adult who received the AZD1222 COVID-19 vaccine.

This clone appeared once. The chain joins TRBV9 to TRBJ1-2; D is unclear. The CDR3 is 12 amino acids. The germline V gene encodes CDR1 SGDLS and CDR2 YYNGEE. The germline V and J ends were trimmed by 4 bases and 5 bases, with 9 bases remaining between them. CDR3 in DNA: TGTGCCAGCAGCCCCTCGACTTATGGCTACACCTTC. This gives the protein CASSPSTYGYTF.

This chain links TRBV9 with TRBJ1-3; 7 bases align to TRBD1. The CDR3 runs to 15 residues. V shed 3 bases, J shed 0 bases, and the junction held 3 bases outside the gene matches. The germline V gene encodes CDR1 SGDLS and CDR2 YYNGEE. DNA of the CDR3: TGTGCCAGCAGCGCCGGACAGGCCTCTGGAAACACCATATATTTT. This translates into CASSAGQASGNTIYF.

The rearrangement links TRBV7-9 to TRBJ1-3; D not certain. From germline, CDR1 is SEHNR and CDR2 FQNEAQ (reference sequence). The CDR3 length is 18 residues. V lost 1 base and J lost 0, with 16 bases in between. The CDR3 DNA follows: TGTGCCAGCAGCTTAGGCTTACGGACCGGGAACTCTGGAAACACCATATATTTT. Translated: CASSLGLRTGNSGNTIYF.

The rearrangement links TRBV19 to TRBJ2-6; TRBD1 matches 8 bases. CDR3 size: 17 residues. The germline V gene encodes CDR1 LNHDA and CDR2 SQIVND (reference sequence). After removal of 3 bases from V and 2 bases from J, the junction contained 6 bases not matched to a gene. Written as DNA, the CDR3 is TGTGCCAGTAGTATCGGGCAGGGGGCCCCTGGGGCCAACGTCCTGACTTTC. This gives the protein CASSIGQGAPGANVLTF. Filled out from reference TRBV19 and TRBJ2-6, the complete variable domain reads DGGITQSPKYLFRKEGQNVTLSCEQNLNHDAMYWYRQDPGQGLRLIYYSQIVNDFQKGDIAEGYSVSREKKESFPLTVTSAQKNPTAFYLCASSIGQGAPGANVLTFGAGSRLTVL.

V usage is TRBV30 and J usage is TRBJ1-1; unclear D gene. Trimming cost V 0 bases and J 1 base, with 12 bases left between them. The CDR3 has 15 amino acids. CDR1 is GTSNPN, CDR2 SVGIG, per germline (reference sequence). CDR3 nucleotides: TGTGCCTGGAGTGTATTCCACGACGCGAACACTGAAGCTTTCTTT. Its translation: CAWSVFHDANTEAFF.

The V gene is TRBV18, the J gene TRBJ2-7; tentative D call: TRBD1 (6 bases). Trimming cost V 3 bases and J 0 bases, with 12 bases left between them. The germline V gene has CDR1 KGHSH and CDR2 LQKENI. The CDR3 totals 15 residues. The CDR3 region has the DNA TGTGCCAGCTCACCGGGGTCGGACAGCTCCTACGAGCAGTACTTC. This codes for CASSPGSDSSYEQYF. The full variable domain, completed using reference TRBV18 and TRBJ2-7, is NAGVMQNPRHLVRRRGQEARLRCSPMKGHSHVYWYRQLPEEGLKFMVYLQKENIIDESGMPKERFSAEFPKEGPSILRIQQVVRGDSAAYFCASSPGSDSSYEQYFGPGTRLTVT.

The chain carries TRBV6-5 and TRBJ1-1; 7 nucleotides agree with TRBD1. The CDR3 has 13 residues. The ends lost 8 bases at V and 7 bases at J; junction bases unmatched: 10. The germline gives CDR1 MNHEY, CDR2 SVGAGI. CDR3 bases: TGTGCCAGCTCGGGACAGTCCGAACGTGAAGCTTTCTTT. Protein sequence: CASSGQSEREAFF.

The CDR3 DNA follows: TGCAGCGTTGAAGATGAAGGGAGGGATGAAAAACTGTTTTTT. Translation: CSVEDEGRDEKLFF. J is TRBJ1-4 and V is TRBV29-1; no definite D call. This CDR3 comprises 14 residues. From germline, CDR1 is SQVTM and CDR2 ANQGSEA. The V and J ends lost 0 bases and 6 bases respectively, with 11 bases between them.

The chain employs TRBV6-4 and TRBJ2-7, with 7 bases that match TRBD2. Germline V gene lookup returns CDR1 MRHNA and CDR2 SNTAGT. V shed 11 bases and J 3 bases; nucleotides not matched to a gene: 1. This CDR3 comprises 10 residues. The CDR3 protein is CAGLVYEQYF. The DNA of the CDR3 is TGTGCCGGACTAGTCTACGAGCAGTACTTC.